This T cell receptor beta chain was obtained from a study of cytomegalovirus exposure and HLA in healthy donors. General study findings and limits: Fewer N-insertions (relative to the roughly 670-donor mean) were reportedly seen in an Asian-associated ancestry cluster in a later analysis.

This CDR3 comprises 14 residues. Trimming took off 2 bases at V and 5 bases at J, with 13 bases between the two ends. The V gene's germline CDR1 is SGHVS and CDR2 FQNEAQ. Primers for the PCR totalled 60 Vbeta and 13 Jbeta. Sequenced by immunoSEQ multiplex PCR; TCRdb stores in-frame clones only, minus some. The data contain about 120,000 clones, about two thirds of them seen just once; the ten biggest clones take up approximately 3.5%. Details on this clone: The target antigen is unknown.

This clonotype was sampled from a man younger than 40 in good health and CMV-seronegative. Sequencing was carried out using PBMCs. The V gene is TRBV7-8, the J gene TRBJ2-7, with TRBD1 as a possible D gene (5 bases). CDR3 in amino acids: CASSLRTGGHEQYF. CDR3 nucleotide sequence: TGTGCCAGCAGCTTAAGAACAGGTGGGCACGAGCAGTACTTC.